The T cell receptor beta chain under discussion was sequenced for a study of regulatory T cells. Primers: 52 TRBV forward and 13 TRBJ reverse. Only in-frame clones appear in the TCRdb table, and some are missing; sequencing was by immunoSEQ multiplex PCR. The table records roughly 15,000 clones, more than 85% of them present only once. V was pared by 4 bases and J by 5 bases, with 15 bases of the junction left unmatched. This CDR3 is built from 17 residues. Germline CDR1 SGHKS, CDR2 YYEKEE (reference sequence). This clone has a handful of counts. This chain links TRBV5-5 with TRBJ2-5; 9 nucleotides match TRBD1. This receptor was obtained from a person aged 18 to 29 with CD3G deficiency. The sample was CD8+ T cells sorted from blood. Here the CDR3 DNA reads TGTGCCAGCAGCCCCGGACAGGGGAGGAGAGGGGGTGAGACCCAGTACTTC. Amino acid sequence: CASSPGQGRRGGETQYF.